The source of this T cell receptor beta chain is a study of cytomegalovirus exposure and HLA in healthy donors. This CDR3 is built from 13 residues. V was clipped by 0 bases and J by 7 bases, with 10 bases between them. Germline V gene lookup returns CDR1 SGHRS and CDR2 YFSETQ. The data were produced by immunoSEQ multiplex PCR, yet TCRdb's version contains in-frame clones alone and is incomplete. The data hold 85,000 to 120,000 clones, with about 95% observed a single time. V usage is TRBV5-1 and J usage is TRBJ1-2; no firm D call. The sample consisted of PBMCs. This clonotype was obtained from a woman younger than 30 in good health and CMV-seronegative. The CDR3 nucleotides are TGCGCCAGCAGCTTGGCCCCGGGGTCTGGCTACACCTTC. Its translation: CASSLAPGSGYTF.